A single sample gave rise to the 13 T cell receptor beta chains below, sequenced in a study of graft-versus-host responses after intestinal transplantation. Libraries were prepared by immunoSEQ multiplex PCR; TCRdb keeps only in-frame clonotypes and omits some of them. The sample gives approximately 130,000 clones, approximately 94% of which show up once; around 0.16% is in the top ten. No antigen has been assigned to these receptors. The sample consisted of unstimulated CD4+ T cells sorted from spleen or lymph node cells, taken before intestinal transplant. These receptors were taken from a human donor who received an intestinal transplant.

The genes are TRBV2 and TRBJ2-1; TRBD2 agrees at 8 bases. J lost 9 bases, V lost 1 base, and 5 bases had no gene match. This CDR3 contains 14 residues. The V gene's germline CDR1 is SNHLY and CDR2 FYNNEI. CDR3 coding DNA: TGTGCCAGCAGTGAAGTTACCAGCGGGGGTGAGCAGTTCTTC. Translated, it gives CASSEVTSGGEQFF.

This chain links TRBV18 with TRBJ1-5; D ambiguous. This CDR3 contains 13 residues. Germline CDR1 and CDR2: KGHSH and LQKENI. V was shortened by 5 bases and J by 4 bases, with 9 bases between the two germline ends. Here the CDR3 reads CASSAGGNQPQHF. CDR3 in DNA: TGTGCCAGCTCAGCGGGAGGGAATCAGCCCCAGCATTTT. The complete variable domain, with remaining parts taken from reference TRBV18 and TRBJ1-5, reads NAGVMQNPRHLVRRRGQEARLRCSPMKGHSHVYWYRQLPEEGLKFMVYLQKENIIDESGMPKERFSAEFPKEGPSILRIQQVVRGDSAAYFCASSAGGNQPQHFGDGTRLSIL.

V and J are TRBV10-3 and TRBJ1-2; no clear D gene. The CDR3 is made up of 14 amino acids. The germline V gene encodes CDR1 ENHRY and CDR2 SYGVKD. V was shortened by 5 bases and J by 0 bases, with 10 bases between the two germline ends. This CDR3 reads CAISTSKANYGYTF. CDR3 sequence (DNA): TGTGCCATCAGTACTTCCAAAGCTAACTATGGCTACACCTTC.

The J gene is TRBJ2-5, the V gene TRBV5-1, with D possibly being TRBD1 or TRBD2 (5 bases each). V dropped 6 bases and J dropped 3 bases, with 18 bases sitting between them. CDR3 length: 15 residues. The germline V gene has CDR1 SGHRS and CDR2 YFSETQ. The CDR3 region is CASTRGAPHEETQYF. The CDR3 nucleotides read TGCGCCAGCACCCGAGGGGCTCCCCATGAAGAGACCCAGTACTTC.

V usage is TRBV19 and J usage is TRBJ2-2; D remains ambiguous. With 1 base removed from V and 2 bases from J, the gap between germline ends came to 2 bases. Germline CDR1 and CDR2: LNHDA and SQIVND (reference sequence). The CDR3 consists of 13 residues. CDR3 residues: CASSIANTGELFF. The CDR3 region has the DNA TGTGCCAGTAGTATAGCCAACACCGGGGAGCTGTTTTTT. Variable domain in full (rest from reference TRBV19 and TRBJ2-2): DGGITQSPKYLFRKEGQNVTLSCEQNLNHDAMYWYRQDPGQGLRLIYYSQIVNDFQKGDIAEGYSVSREKKESFPLTVTSAQKNPTAFYLCASSIANTGELFFGEGSRLTVL.

V and J are TRBV5-6 and TRBJ1-2; D is undetermined. Germline V gene sequence: CDR1 SGHDT, CDR2 YYEEEE. The CDR3 length is 13 residues. Trimming took 1 base from V and 8 from J, leaving 12 bases between them. DNA of the CDR3: TGTGCCAGCAGCTTGCCACAGTCCAGGGGCTACACCTTC. Encoded protein: CASSLPQSRGYTF.

The chain uses TRBV6-1 and TRBJ1-2; D is undetermined. Looked up from germline, CDR1 is MNHNS and CDR2 is SASEGT. CDR3 length equals 14 residues. Deletions cut 6 bases from V and 4 bases from J, with 15 bases between. CDR3 DNA sequence: TGTGCCAGCAGGGGGAAGTCCCCCTCCTATGGCTACACCTTC. Protein product: CASRGKSPSYGYTF.

The CDR3 spells CASAKGSTEAFF. CDR3 bases: TGTGCTAGTGCCAAGGGGAGCACTGAAGCTTTCTTT. V and J are TRBV12-5 and TRBJ1-1; the D gene is possibly TRBD1 (5 bases). This CDR3 region has 12 residues. Trimming removed 7 bases at V and 4 bases at J, with 10 bases between. CDR1 is LGHNT, CDR2 FRNRAP, per germline.

The rearrangement links TRBV6-1 to TRBJ2-3; D might be TRBD1 (6 bases). This CDR3 spans 17 amino acids. The V gene's germline CDR1 is MNHNS and CDR2 SASEGT. The V end was cut by 1 base, the J end by 0 bases, with 14 bases between. This CDR3 is CASSEVRGQLSTDTQYF. The CDR3 DNA follows: TGTGCCAGCAGTGAAGTACGTGGACAGCTTAGCACAGATACGCAGTATTTT.

The chain carries TRBV27 and TRBJ1-2; D is unclear. Germline V gene sequence: CDR1 MNHEY, CDR2 SMNVEV (reference sequence). The V end lost 6 bases, the J end lost 8 bases, and 16 bases lay between the germline ends. The CDR3 runs 13 residues. CDR3 loop: CASSRRQSDGYTF. The CDR3 DNA reads as TGTGCCAGCAGCCGACGGCAGTCTGACGGCTACACCTTC.

The J gene is TRBJ2-1, the V gene TRBV11-3; D is possibly TRBD2 (5 bases). The germline CDR1 and CDR2 sequences are SGHNT and YENEEA. This CDR3 is 14 amino acids long. V lost 7 bases and J lost 7, with 17 bases in between. The CDR3 DNA reads TGTGCCAGCACCCTAGGTAGGACTGGTAATGAGCAGTTCTTC. Translation: CASTLGRTGNEQFF.

V is TRBV5-1 and J is TRBJ2-6; 9 bases agree with TRBD1. The V gene's germline CDR1 is SGHRS and CDR2 YFSETQ. The CDR3 covers 15 residues. The junction had 2 bases not matched to a gene; V was cut back by 4 bases and J by 3 bases. The CDR3 region has the DNA TGCGCCAGCAGCCGGACAGGGGTTGGGGCCAACGTCCTGACTTTC. Translated: CASSRTGVGANVLTF.

This chain joins TRBV5-1 and TRBJ2-1; D unresolved. The ends were cut back, 0 bases at V and 8 bases at J, with 15 bases in the middle. The CDR3 consists of 15 residues. Per germline, CDR1 SGHRS and CDR2 YFSETQ. CDR3 loop: CASSLDRSPPDEQFF. In DNA form, the CDR3 reads TGCGCCAGCAGCTTGGATCGGTCCCCACCGGATGAGCAGTTCTTC.